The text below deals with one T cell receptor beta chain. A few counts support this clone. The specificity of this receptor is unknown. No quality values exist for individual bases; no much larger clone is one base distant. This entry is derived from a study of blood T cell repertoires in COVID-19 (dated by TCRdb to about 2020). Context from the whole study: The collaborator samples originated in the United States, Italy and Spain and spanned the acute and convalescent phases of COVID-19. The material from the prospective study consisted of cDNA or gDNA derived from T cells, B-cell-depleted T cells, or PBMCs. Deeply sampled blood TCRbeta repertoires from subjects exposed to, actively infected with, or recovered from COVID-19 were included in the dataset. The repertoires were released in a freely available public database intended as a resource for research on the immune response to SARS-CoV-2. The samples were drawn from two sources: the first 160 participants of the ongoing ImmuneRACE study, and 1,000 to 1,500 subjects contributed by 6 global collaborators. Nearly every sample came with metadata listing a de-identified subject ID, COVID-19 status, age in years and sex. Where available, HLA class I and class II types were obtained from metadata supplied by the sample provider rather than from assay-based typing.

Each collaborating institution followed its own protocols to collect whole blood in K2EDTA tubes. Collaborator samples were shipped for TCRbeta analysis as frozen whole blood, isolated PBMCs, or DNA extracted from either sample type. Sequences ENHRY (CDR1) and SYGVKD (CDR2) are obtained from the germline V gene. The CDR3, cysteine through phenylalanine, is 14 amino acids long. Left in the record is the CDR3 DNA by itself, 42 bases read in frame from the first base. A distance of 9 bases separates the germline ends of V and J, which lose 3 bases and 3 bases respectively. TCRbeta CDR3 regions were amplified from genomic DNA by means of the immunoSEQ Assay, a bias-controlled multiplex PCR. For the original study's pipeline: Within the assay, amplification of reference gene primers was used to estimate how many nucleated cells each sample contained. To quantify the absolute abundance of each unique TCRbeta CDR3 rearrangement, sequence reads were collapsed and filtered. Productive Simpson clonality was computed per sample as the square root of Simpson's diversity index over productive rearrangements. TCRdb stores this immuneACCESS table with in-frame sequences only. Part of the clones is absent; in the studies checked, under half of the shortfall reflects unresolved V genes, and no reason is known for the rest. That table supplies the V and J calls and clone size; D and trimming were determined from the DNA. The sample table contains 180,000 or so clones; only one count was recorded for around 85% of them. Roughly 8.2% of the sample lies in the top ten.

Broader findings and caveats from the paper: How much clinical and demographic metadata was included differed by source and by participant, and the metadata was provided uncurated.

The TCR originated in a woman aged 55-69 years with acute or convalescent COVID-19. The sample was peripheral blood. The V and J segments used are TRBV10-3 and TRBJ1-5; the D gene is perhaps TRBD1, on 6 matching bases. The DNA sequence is TGTGCCATCAGTGATAGGACAGTCAATCAGCCCCAGCATTTT. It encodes CAISDRTVNQPQHF.